Listed below are T cell receptor beta chains from one sample, sequenced in a study of blood T cell repertoires in COVID-19. Assay used: immunoSEQ multiplex PCR; TCRdb lists only in-frame clones, some missing. Here the sample spans 200,000 or so clones, around 90% being singletons. The sequencing input was peripheral blood. These receptors were obtained from a man aged 25-40 years with COVID-19, enrolled during active disease. CDR3s include the opening cysteine and the closing phenylalanine or tryptophan. Each record gives: J gene, clone size, D gene, V gene, CDR3 protein, CDR3 DNA. The D gene is left open where the match is weak. Clone size is given for some rows only: seen once, a few or many times, or a class if the clone is expanded.

J gene: TRBJ1-1; clone size: NA; D gene: NA; V gene: TRBV3-1/TRBV3-2; CDR3 protein: CASSQDRAANTEAFF; CDR3 DNA: TGTGCCAGCAGCCAAGACAGGGCCGCGAACACTGAAGCTTTCTTT
J gene: TRBJ2-2; clone size: NA; D gene: NA; V gene: TRBV28; CDR3 protein: CASSLYGRAGELFF; CDR3 DNA: TGTGCCAGCAGTTTATATGGTCGGGCCGGGGAGCTGTTTTTT
J gene: TRBJ1-1; clone size: once; D gene: NA; V gene: TRBV29-1; CDR3 protein: CSVVVGARAEAFF; CDR3 DNA: TGCAGCGTTGTTGTGGGGGCGAGGGCTGAAGCTTTCTTT
J gene: TRBJ2-7; clone size: NA; D gene: TRBD1; V gene: TRBV25-1; CDR3 protein: CASSAQTGTGVYEQYF; CDR3 DNA: TGTGCCAGCAGTGCACAAACCGGGACAGGGGTCTACGAGCAGTACTTC
J gene: TRBJ2-5; clone size: NA; D gene: TRBD2; V gene: TRBV7-2; CDR3 protein: CASSFPRGGGQETQYF; CDR3 DNA: TGTGCCAGCAGCTTTCCCCGTGGCGGGGGACAAGAGACCCAGTACTTC
J gene: TRBJ1-2; clone size: few; D gene: NA; V gene: TRBV7-2; CDR3 protein: CASSLGGNYGYTF; CDR3 DNA: TGTGCCAGCAGCTTAGGAGGGAACTATGGCTACACCTTC
J gene: TRBJ1-5; clone size: NA; D gene: NA; V gene: TRBV6-5; CDR3 protein: CASSYDGGSNQPQHF; CDR3 DNA: TGTGCCAGCAGTTACGACGGGGGTAGCAATCAGCCCCAGCATTTT
J gene: TRBJ2-7; clone size: NA; D gene: TRBD1; V gene: TRBV10-3; CDR3 protein: CATAGTGSYEQYF; CDR3 DNA: TGTGCCACCGCCGGGACAGGCTCCTACGAGCAGTACTTC
J gene: TRBJ1-2; clone size: once; D gene: NA; V gene: TRBV7-2; CDR3 protein: CASSLAHRGYTF; CDR3 DNA: TGTGCCAGCAGCTTAGCGCATCGGGGCTACACCTTC
J gene: TRBJ1-1; clone size: once; D gene: NA; V gene: TRBV29-1; CDR3 protein: CSANQGGTEAFF; CDR3 DNA: TGCAGCGCAAATCAGGGTGGCACTGAAGCTTTCTTT
J gene: TRBJ2-5; clone size: NA; D gene: TRBD1; V gene: TRBV6-2/TRBV6-3; CDR3 protein: CASSYPTGGFREETQYF; CDR3 DNA: TGTGCCAGCAGTTACCCCACAGGGGGTTTTCGGGAAGAGACCCAGTACTTC
J gene: TRBJ1-3; clone size: few; D gene: TRBD1; V gene: TRBV18; CDR3 protein: CASSSGQGTSGNTIYF; CDR3 DNA: TGTGCCAGCTCATCGGGACAGGGGACCTCTGGAAACACCATATATTTT
J gene: TRBJ1-2; clone size: NA; D gene: NA; V gene: TRBV27; CDR3 protein: CASSSSTGSYGYTF; CDR3 DNA: NA
J gene: TRBJ2-3; clone size: NA; D gene: TRBD2; V gene: TRBV7-9; CDR3 protein: CASSTTSGAVDTQYF; CDR3 DNA: TGTGCCAGCAGCACAACTAGCGGGGCGGTGGATACGCAGTATTTT
J gene: TRBJ1-1; clone size: NA; D gene: TRBD1; V gene: TRBV2; CDR3 protein: CASSLSIGTVSAEAFF; CDR3 DNA: TGTGCCAGCAGCCTATCTATAGGGACAGTATCAGCTGAAGCTTTCTTT
J gene: TRBJ2-7; clone size: few; D gene: NA; V gene: TRBV7-2; CDR3 protein: CASSEGLLGGVHEQYF; CDR3 DNA: TGTGCCAGCAGCGAGGGTCTGTTAGGTGGGGTTCACGAGCAGTACTTC
J gene: TRBJ1-6; clone size: few; D gene: TRBD1; V gene: TRBV7-9; CDR3 protein: CASSFWDRNSPLHF; CDR3 DNA: TGTGCCAGCAGCTTTTGGGACAGAAATTCACCCCTCCACTTT
J gene: TRBJ1-2; clone size: NA; D gene: NA; V gene: TRBV29-1; CDR3 protein: CSVSLPGDYGYTF; CDR3 DNA: TGCAGCGTTAGCCTACCAGGGGACTATGGCTACACCTTC
J gene: TRBJ1-2; clone size: few; D gene: NA; V gene: TRBV4-3; CDR3 protein: CASSQSRSSWGYTF; CDR3 DNA: TGCGCCAGCAGCCAATCTAGGTCTAGCTGGGGCTACACCTTC
J gene: TRBJ1-5; clone size: once; D gene: NA; V gene: TRBV19; CDR3 protein: CASSNRVTSQPQHF; CDR3 DNA: TGTGCCAGTAGCAACAGGGTAACCTCCCAGCCCCAGCATTTT
J gene: TRBJ2-1; clone size: NA; D gene: TRBD2; V gene: TRBV11-3; CDR3 protein: CASSLGAAGGHFF; CDR3 DNA: TGTGCCAGCAGCTTGGGGGCTGCGGGAGGGCATTTCTTC
J gene: TRBJ2-7; clone size: NA; D gene: NA; V gene: TRBV3-1/TRBV3-2; CDR3 protein: CASSDRQGRVYEQYF; CDR3 DNA: TGTGCCAGCAGCGATAGACAGGGGAGGGTTTACGAGCAGTACTTC
J gene: TRBJ2-7; clone size: NA; D gene: TRBD1; V gene: TRBV13; CDR3 protein: CASSSGQGAYEQYF; CDR3 DNA: TGTGCCAGCAGCTCGGGACAGGGGGCCTACGAGCAGTACTTC
J gene: TRBJ2-7; clone size: once; D gene: TRBD2; V gene: TRBV6-2/TRBV6-3; CDR3 protein: CASSYPYGLAGGRTEQYF; CDR3 DNA: TGTGCCAGCAGTTACCCTTACGGACTAGCGGGAGGAAGAACCGAGCAGTACTTC
J gene: TRBJ2-7; clone size: once; D gene: TRBD2; V gene: TRBV28; CDR3 protein: CASSPHRLAGDRPYEQYF; CDR3 DNA: TGTGCCAGCAGTCCTCACCGACTAGCGGGAGACCGTCCCTACGAGCAGTACTTC
J gene: TRBJ2-2; clone size: NA; D gene: TRBD2; V gene: TRBV9; CDR3 protein: CASSLRLAGGTGELFF; CDR3 DNA: TGTGCCAGCAGCTTGCGACTAGCGGGGGGAACCGGGGAGCTGTTTTTT
J gene: TRBJ1-4; clone size: NA; D gene: TRBD1; V gene: TRBV28; CDR3 protein: CASSFSGGGEKLFF; CDR3 DNA: TGTGCCAGCAGTTTTTCAGGGGGTGGTGAAAAACTGTTTTTT
J gene: TRBJ1-2; clone size: NA; D gene: TRBD1; V gene: TRBV6-5; CDR3 protein: CASSYQLQGTNYGYTF; CDR3 DNA: TGTGCCAGCAGTTACCAATTACAGGGGACAAACTATGGCTACACCTTC
J gene: TRBJ2-2; clone size: NA; D gene: TRBD2; V gene: TRBV11-2; CDR3 protein: CASSSSSGGNTGELFF; CDR3 DNA: TGTGCCAGCAGCTCATCTAGCGGGGGAAACACCGGGGAGCTGTTTTTT
J gene: TRBJ1-6; clone size: once; D gene: NA; V gene: TRBV6-5; CDR3 protein: CASSYGGHSLRALHF; CDR3 DNA: TGTGCCAGCAGTTACGGGGGACATAGCCTCAGGGCCCTCCACTTT
J gene: TRBJ1-2; clone size: NA; D gene: NA; V gene: TRBV5-8; CDR3 protein: CASSLYRTSYGYTF; CDR3 DNA: TGTGCCAGCAGCTTGTATAGGACAAGCTATGGCTACACCTTC
J gene: TRBJ1-1; clone size: NA; D gene: NA; V gene: TRBV3-1/TRBV3-2; CDR3 protein: CASSQDLQGGTEAFF; CDR3 DNA: TGTGCCAGCAGCCAAGATCTCCAGGGCGGCACTGAAGCTTTCTTT